This T cell receptor (beta chain) originates from a study of blood T cell repertoires in COVID-19. Concerning this clone itself: The same CDR3 is also encoded by other DNA sequences in this sample.

Germline CDR1 and CDR2: GTSNPN and SVGIG (reference sequence). V lost 0 bases, J lost 5 bases, and 8 bases lay in between. This CDR3 comprises 13 residues. Sequenced by immunoSEQ multiplex PCR; TCRdb stores in-frame clones only, minus some. This sample has about 280,000 clones, with around 90% found just once. The source is a woman aged 50 to 60 who had recovered from COVID-19. The V gene is TRBV30, the J gene TRBJ1-5; D may be TRBD1 (6 bases). Sequencing used peripheral blood. This chain's CDR3 is CAWSVQGDQPQHF. CDR3 DNA sequence: TGTGCCTGGAGTGTACAGGGCGATCAGCCCCAGCATTTT.